This TCR beta chain comes out of a study of CD8 T cells in ankylosing spondylitis. In the case of this clonotype: The antigen is undetermined.

V was cut by 0 bases and J by 12 bases, with 15 bases left in between. The germline V gene has CDR1 MNHEY and CDR2 SVGEGT. The CDR3 has 14 amino acids. General study findings and limits: Ankylosing spondylitis blood appeared to be characterized by a TCR beta motif of 7 to 9 highly homologous variants. Significantly higher representation of disease-linked clones was reported for matched ankylosing spondylitis synovial fluid. Certain motif variants had earlier appeared in reactive arthritis synovial fluid and blood. Disease-linked clones were CD8+ and relatively rare in peripheral blood.

Quantitative 5'-RACE with molecular barcodes was used to make the TCR beta libraries. From the 5' RACE reads, TCRdb called clonotypes with MiXCR, one entry per CDR3 protein. Of roughly 370,000 distinct CDR3 sequences listed, around 24% are singletons. Sequencing was performed on blood, either unsorted or a sorted T cell fraction (not recorded which). The receptor's source is a male donor with ankylosing spondylitis. This sequence joins TRBV6-2 or TRBV6-3 and TRBJ2-1; D perhaps matches TRBD2 (5 bases). DNA of the CDR3: TGTGCCAGCAGTTACTCGACAAGAGCGGTTGGGCAGTTCTTC. Encoded protein: CASSYSTRAVGQFF.